This TCR beta chain was profiled in a study of blood T cell repertoires in COVID-19. Overall study context: Some COVID-19 samples were acute and others convalescent; all came from the United States, Italy and Spain. T cells, B-cell-depleted T cells, or PBMCs supplied cDNA or gDNA.

Germline V gene data show CDR1 as MDHEN and CDR2 as SYDVKM. The CDR3 consists of 13 residues. V gave up 6 bases and J gave up 3 bases, with 12 bases separating them. Per the study methods: It was from reference gene primer amplification that nucleated cell counts were estimated. The table came from immunoSEQ multiplex PCR; TCRdb's copy has only in-frame clones and leaves some out. That table supplies the V and J calls and clone size; D and trimming were determined from the DNA. The sample holds 50,000 or so clones, 85% to 90% seen once. The sequencing input was peripheral blood. This clonotype was obtained from a human donor in a cohort sampled during active COVID-19. This chain uses TRBV28 with TRBJ2-7, with D unresolved. The DNA of the CDR3 is TGTGCCAGCAGCCCGTCGGTAATCTACGAGCAGTACGTC. Its protein product is CASSPSVIYEQYV.